This T cell receptor beta chain was sequenced during a study of blood T cell repertoires in COVID-19. Across the study: Acute-phase and convalescent COVID-19 samples originated in the United States, Italy and Spain. Nucleic acid was either cDNA or gDNA, and it came from T cells, B-cell-depleted T cells, or PBMCs.

Some clones are missing from TCRdb's copy, which holds only in-frame ones; the method was immunoSEQ multiplex PCR. The table lists about 220,000 clones, roughly 87% of them singletons. This TCR was sampled from a man aged 35 to 55 with active or convalescent COVID-19. Sample: peripheral blood.

In nucleotides, the CDR3 is TGTGCCAGCAGTTCCCGGGACAGGGTCTACAATGAGCAGTTCTTC. The encoded protein is CASSSRDRVYNEQFF. V is TRBV6-5 and J is TRBJ2-1; 9 nucleotides match TRBD1. Germline loops: CDR1 MNHEY, CDR2 SVGAGI. This CDR3 is 15 amino acids long. Germline trimming cut 4 bases from V and 3 bases from J; bases unmatched to any gene: 4.